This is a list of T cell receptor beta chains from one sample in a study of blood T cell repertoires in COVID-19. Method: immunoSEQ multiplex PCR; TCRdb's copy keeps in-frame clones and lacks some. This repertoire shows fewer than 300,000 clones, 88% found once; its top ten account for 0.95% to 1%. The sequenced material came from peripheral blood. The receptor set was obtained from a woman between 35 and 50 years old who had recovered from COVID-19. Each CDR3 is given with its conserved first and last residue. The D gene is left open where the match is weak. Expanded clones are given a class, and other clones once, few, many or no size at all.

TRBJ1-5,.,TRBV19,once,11,TGTGCCAGTAGTACTGGACAGTTCCAGCATTTT,CASSTGQFQHF
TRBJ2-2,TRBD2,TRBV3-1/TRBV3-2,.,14,TGTGCCAGCCGGACTAGCGGGAACACCGGGGAGCTGTTTTTT,CASRTSGNTGELFF
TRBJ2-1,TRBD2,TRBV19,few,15,TGTGCCAGTAGTTGGGCTAGCGGCTCCTACAATGAGCAGTTCTTC,CASSWASGSYNEQFF
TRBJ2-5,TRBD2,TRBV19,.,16,TGTGCCAGTAGCCGCAGGGGGACTAGCTTAGTGGAGACCCAGTACTTC,CASSRRGTSLVETQYF
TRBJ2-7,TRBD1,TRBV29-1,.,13,TGCAGCGTTGAAGCCCAGGGGGCATACGAGCAGTACTTC,CSVEAQGAYEQYF
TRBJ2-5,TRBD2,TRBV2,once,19,TGTGCCAGCAGTGAAGGGCTAGCGGGAGGAGGGCGTACCAGGGAGACCCAGTACTTC,CASSEGLAGGGRTRETQYF
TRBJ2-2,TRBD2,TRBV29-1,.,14,TGCAGTGTGAGCGGGATGGCGGGCACCGGGGAGCTGTTTTTT,CSVSGMAGTGELFF
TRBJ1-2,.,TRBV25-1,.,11,TGTGCCAGCAGTGACGACTATGGCTACACCTTC,CASSDDYGYTF
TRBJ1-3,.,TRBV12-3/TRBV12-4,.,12,TGTGCCAGCAGCACCCACCGGAGGACCATATATTTT,CASSTHRRTIYF
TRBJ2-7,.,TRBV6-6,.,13,TGTGCCAGCAGTTTTGGGTTAAGGGGCGAGCAGTACTTC,CASSFGLRGEQYF
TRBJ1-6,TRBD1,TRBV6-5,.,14,TGTGCCAGCACCCTACAGGGGGGAAATTCACCCCTCCACTTT,CASTLQGGNSPLHF
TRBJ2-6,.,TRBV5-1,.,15,TGCGCCAGCACCCCGGGGGTCTCTGGGGCCAACGTCCTGACTTTC,CASTPGVSGANVLTF
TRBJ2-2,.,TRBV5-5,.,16,TGTGCCAGCAGCTTGGGGGACTCCTCATGGACCGGGGAGCTGTTTTTT,CASSLGDSSWTGELFF
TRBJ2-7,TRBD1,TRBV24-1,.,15,TGTGCCACCAGTGATTCCGGACAGGGGGCCTTCGAGCAGTACTTC,CATSDSGQGAFEQYF
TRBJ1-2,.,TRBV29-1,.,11,TGCAGCGTTGGGGGGGGCTATGGCTACACCTTC,CSVGGGYGYTF
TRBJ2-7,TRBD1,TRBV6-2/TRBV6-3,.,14,TGTGCCAGCAGTTACCCCGACAGGGGGTACGAGCAGTACTTC,CASSYPDRGYEQYF
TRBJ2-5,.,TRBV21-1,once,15,TGTGCCAGCAGCCTTAGGGGGGGGACGAGGGAGACCCAGTACTTC,CASSLRGGTRETQYF
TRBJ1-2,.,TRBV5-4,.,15,TGTGCCAGCAGCTTGGCCATCAGGGCGAGAGAGGGCTACACCTTC,CASSLAIRAREGYTF
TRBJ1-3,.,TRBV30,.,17,TGTGCCTGGAGTGTGTTCGGCGCTACATCGGGGGGAAACACCATATATTTT,CAWSVFGATSGGNTIYF
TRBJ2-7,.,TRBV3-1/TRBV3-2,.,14,TGTGCCAGCAGCCATGTGGGGCGGGGAAACGAGCAGTACTTC,CASSHVGRGNEQYF
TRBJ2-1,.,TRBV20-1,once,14,TGCAGTGCTAGTCAGAGGGGGGGATACAATGAGCAGTTCTTC,CSASQRGGYNEQFF
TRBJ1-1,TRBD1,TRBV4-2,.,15,TGTGCCAGCAGCCAGGGGCCGGACAGGGGACCTGAAGCTTTCTTT,CASSQGPDRGPEAFF
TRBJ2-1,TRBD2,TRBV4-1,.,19,TGCGCCAGCAGCCAAATTAGAAAAGGACTAGCGGGAGGATACAATGAGCAGTTCTTC,CASSQIRKGLAGGYNEQFF
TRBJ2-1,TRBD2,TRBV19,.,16,TGTGCCAGTAGTATACGGGCGGGAGGTCATAACAATGAGCAGTTCTTC,CASSIRAGGHNNEQFF
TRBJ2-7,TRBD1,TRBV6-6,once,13,TGTGCCAGCACCAAGACAGGGGGAGACGAGCAGTACTTC,CASTKTGGDEQYF
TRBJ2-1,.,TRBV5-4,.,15,TGTGCCACCCGCCCCGGCAGGGGTGGGGACAATGAGCAGTTCTTC,CATRPGRGGDNEQFF
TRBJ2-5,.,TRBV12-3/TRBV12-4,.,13,TGTGCCAGCAGTTTATGGGGGCGGGAGACCCAGTACTTC,CASSLWGRETQYF
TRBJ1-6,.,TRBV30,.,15,TGTGCCTGGAGTGTGGAGAGCTCCTATAATTCACCCCTCCACTTT,CAWSVESSYNSPLHF
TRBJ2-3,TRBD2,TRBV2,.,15,TGTGCCAGCAGAAAGTGGGCGGGAGGAGGGGATACGCAGTATTTT,CASRKWAGGGDTQYF
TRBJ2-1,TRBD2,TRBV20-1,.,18,TGCAGTGCTAGTGAGGCTAGCGGGAGCAAAGGGGGAGGGGATGAGCAGTTCTTC,CSASEASGSKGGGDEQFF
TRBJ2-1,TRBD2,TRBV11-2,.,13,TGTGCCAGCAGCTTAGATCGCGAGACTAGCGAGTTCTTC,CASSLDRETSEFF
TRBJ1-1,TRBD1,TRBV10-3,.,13,TGTGCCATCAGCCGACAGGGGAACACTGAAGCTTTCTTT,CAISRQGNTEAFF
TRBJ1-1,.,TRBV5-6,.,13,TGTGCCAGCAGCTTGGGGCATCCCGGGGGAGCTTTCTTT,CASSLGHPGGAFF
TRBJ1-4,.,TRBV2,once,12,TGTGCCAGCTTTCGGGTGGGTGAAAAACTGTTTTTT,CASFRVGEKLFF
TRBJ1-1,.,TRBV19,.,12,TGTGCCAGTAGTCCCCAGGGTGCTGAAGCTTTCTTT,CASSPQGAEAFF
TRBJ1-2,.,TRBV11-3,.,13,TGTGCCAGCAGCCCCCCCGGGTCTGATGGCTACACCTTC,CASSPPGSDGYTF
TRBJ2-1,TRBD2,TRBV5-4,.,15,TGTGCCAGCAGCTTACCCGGGACTAGCTACAATGAGCAGTTCTTC,CASSLPGTSYNEQFF
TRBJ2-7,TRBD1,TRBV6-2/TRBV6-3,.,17,TGTGCCAGCACCCCCCGGGACAGGGGGCGGACTACCTACGAGCAGTACTTC,CASTPRDRGRTTYEQYF
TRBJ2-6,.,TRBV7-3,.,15,TGTGCCAGCACCCCAACAGGGTCTGGGGCCAACGTCCTGACTTTC,CASTPTGSGANVLTF
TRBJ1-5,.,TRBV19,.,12,TGTGCCAGTAGCATCCCCAATCAGCCCCAGCATTTT,CASSIPNQPQHF
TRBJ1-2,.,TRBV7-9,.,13,TGTGCCAGCACCCTCGGGGGGACCCATGGCTACACCTTC,CASTLGGTHGYTF
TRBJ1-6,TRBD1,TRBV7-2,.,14,TGTGCCAGCAGCTCGCGACAGGGGAATTCACCCCTCCACTTT,CASSSRQGNSPLHF
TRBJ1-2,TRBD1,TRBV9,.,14,TGTGCCAGCAGCGTAGTGAGGGGGCTTGATGGCTACACCTTC,CASSVVRGLDGYTF
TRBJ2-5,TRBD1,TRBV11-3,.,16,TGTGCCAGCAGCTTGGTTGGGCAGGGGGTAGGGGAGACCCAGTACTTC,CASSLVGQGVGETQYF
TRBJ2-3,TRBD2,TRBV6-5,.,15,TGTGCCAGCAGCCCGACTAGCGCGGGAGGGCGTACGCAGTATTTT,CASSPTSAGGRTQYF
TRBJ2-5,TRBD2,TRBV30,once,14,TGTGCCTGGAGTGGAGAACTAGCGGACGGGACCCAGTACTTC,CAWSGELADGTQYF
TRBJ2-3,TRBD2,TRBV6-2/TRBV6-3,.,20,TGTGCCAGCCGCCCGGGGCTAGCGGGAAGAAGGATAAAGGGCACAGATACGCAGTATTTT,CASRPGLAGRRIKGTDTQYF
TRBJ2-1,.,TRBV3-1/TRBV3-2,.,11,TGTGCCAGCAGCCAAGGGTTAGAGGAGTTCTTC,CASSQGLEEFF
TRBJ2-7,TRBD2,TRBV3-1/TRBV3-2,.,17,TGTGCCAGCAGCCAAGGAGGGCTAGCGGGAGTGGCCTACGAGCAGTACTTC,CASSQGGLAGVAYEQYF
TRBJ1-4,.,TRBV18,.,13,TGTGCCAGCTCACGGGGCTCTAATGAAAAACTGTTTTTT,CASSRGSNEKLFF
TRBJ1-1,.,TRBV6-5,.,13,TGTGCCAGCAGCCTGACAGGGAACACTGAAGCTTTCTTT,CASSLTGNTEAFF
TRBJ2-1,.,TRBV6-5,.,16,TGTGCCAGCAGTTACTCGAGTGCGGCAGGGGGGAATGAGCAGTTCTTC,CASSYSSAAGGNEQFF
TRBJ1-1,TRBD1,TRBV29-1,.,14,TGCAGCGTTGGGGGGGGGACAGGGATCACTGAAGCTTTCTTT,CSVGGGTGITEAFF